The sequence of this T cell receptor (beta chain) was determined in a study of cytomegalovirus exposure and HLA in healthy donors. Study-level points and caveats: Donor immune exposure was known only as CMV serostatus. V- and J-gene trimming of TCR beta was linked (in a later analysis) to a missense DCLRE1C variant.

PCR amplification relied on 60 Vbeta primers (plus 13 Jbeta primers). The repertoire was sequenced with immunoSEQ multiplex PCR; TCRdb's copy has only in-frame clones and lacks some. The table lists around 97,000 clones, approximately 9% of them singletons, with 5.1% in the top ten. Healthy bone marrow donors made up the donor group. The trim removed 5 bases at V and 2 bases at J, leaving 6 bases unmatched. This CDR3 has 14 residues. The germline gives CDR1 SGHAT, CDR2 FQNNGV. As for this clone: What it binds is not known.

The chain links TRBV11-2 to TRBJ2-7, with TRBD1 identical over 7 bases. The sequence was obtained from a man between 50 and 59 years old in good health and CMV-seropositive. Sequenced material: PBMCs. The CDR3 loop reads CASSRAQGAYEQYF. The CDR3, as DNA: TGTGCCAGCAGCCGAGCGCAGGGGGCCTACGAGCAGTACTTC.